The 16 T cell receptor beta chains presented below share a single source sample, sequenced in a study of healthy donors' naive CD4 and CD8 T cells. Starting from 500 ng of total RNA, TCR libraries were made with linear amplification. MiXCR, run by TCRdb on the reads, gives a single entry per CDR3 protein. The top ten hold around 2% of the sample, which has 150,000 to 200,000 distinct CDR3 sequences, about 74% seen once. Sequencing used naive CD4+ and CD8+ T cells sorted from blood, pooled from several donors. All receptors derive from a pool of human donors in good health; the sample pools cells from several healthy donors.

This clonotype was detected once. The V call is TRBV27, the J call TRBJ2-2, with D perhaps matching TRBD2 (5 bases). The CDR3 has 16 residues. With 5 bases removed from V and 2 bases from J, the gap between germline ends came to 15 bases. CDR1 and CDR2 (germline): MNHEY, SMNVEV (reference sequence). CDR3 region: CASSKGWTFNTGELFF. The DNA for the CDR3 is TGTGCCAGCAGTAAGGGCTGGACTTTTAACACCGGGGAGCTGTTTTTT.

The gene calls are TRBV29-1 and TRBJ2-7; 11 positions match TRBD1. This CDR3 comprises 13 residues. The V segment lost 6 bases and the J segment 3 bases; nucleotides outside the gene matches: 4. Per germline, CDR1 SQVTM and CDR2 ANQGSEA. CDR3 bases: TGCAGCGTGATGGGACAGGGGGGCTACGAGCAGTACTTC. Translating it yields CSVMGQGGYEQYF.

The chain carries TRBV19 and TRBJ1-5; D ambiguous. V was pared by 3 bases and J by 2 bases, with 2 bases between. The CDR3 length is 12 residues. Germline CDR1 reads LNHDA; CDR2 reads SQIVND (reference sequence). This CDR3 reads CASSIGNQPQHF. DNA of the CDR3: TGTGCCAGTAGTATCGGCAATCAGCCCCAGCATTTT.

This sequence joins TRBV30 and TRBJ2-5; 9 bases agree with TRBD1. The junction had 9 bases not matched to a gene; V was cut back by 3 bases and J by 10 bases. The CDR3 sequence is 13 residues long. Per the germline V gene, CDR1 is GTSNPN and CDR2 is SVGIG (reference sequence). CDR3 amino acids: CAWRHGTGSIQYF. The CDR3, as DNA: TGTGCCTGGAGGCACGGGACAGGGTCCATCCAGTACTTC.

The chain links TRBV10-3 to TRBJ1-1; 10 bases align to TRBD1. The CDR3 runs to 12 residues. Germline values: CDR1 ENHRY, CDR2 SYGVKD. With 8 bases clipped from V and 5 bases from J, the junction kept 2 bases outside the gene matches. CDR3 protein: CAIGTGDTEAFF. The CDR3 region has the DNA TGTGCCATCGGGACAGGGGATACTGAAGCTTTCTTT.

The chain is built from TRBV18 and TRBJ2-7; D might be TRBD1 (5 bases). This CDR3 contains 14 residues. Trimming stripped 0 bases from V and 1 base from J, with 7 bases between. Germline assignment: CDR1 KGHSH and CDR2 LQKENI. The CDR3: CASSPPTGSYEQYF. The CDR3 coding sequence is TGTGCCAGCTCACCACCCACAGGATCCTACGAGCAGTACTTC.

V usage is TRBV10-3 and J usage is TRBJ2-5; 10 bases line up with TRBD2. V was pared by 2 bases and J by 4 bases, with 4 bases of the junction left unmatched. Germline CDR1 ENHRY, CDR2 SYGVKD. The CDR3 sequence is 15 residues long. This chain's CDR3 is CAISEGLAGVETQYF. The CDR3 DNA follows: TGTGCCATCAGTGAGGGCCTAGCGGGAGTAGAGACCCAGTACTTC.

The V gene is TRBV6-6, the J gene TRBJ2-7, with D tentatively TRBD2 (5 bases). Trimming left V 2 bases short and J 6 bases short, with 11 bases between. The CDR3 sequence is 13 residues long. Germline-derived CDR1 and CDR2 are MNHNY and SVGAGI (reference sequence). The CDR3 protein is CASSYSGVFEQYF. CDR3 bases: TGTGCCAGCAGTTACAGCGGTGTGTTCGAGCAGTACTTC.

This clonotype has only a few counts. This rearrangement joins TRBV19 to TRBJ2-2; D is perhaps TRBD2 (6 bases). The CDR3 consists of 14 residues. CDR1 LNHDA and CDR2 SQIVND come from the germline V gene (reference sequence). V gave up 6 bases and J gave up 5 bases, with 13 bases separating them. CDR3 sequence: CASSLTRMTGELFF. In nucleotides, the CDR3 is TGTGCCAGTAGCCTGACTAGAATGACCGGGGAGCTGTTTTTT.

The gene calls are TRBV6-5 and TRBJ1-2, with D possibly TRBD1 on 5 matching bases. This CDR3 is built from 14 residues. The V end was cut by 2 bases, the J end by 5 bases, with 12 bases between. Germline loops: CDR1 MNHEY, CDR2 SVGAGI. DNA of the CDR3: TGTGCCAGCAGTTACCAGGGTTCGGGATATGGCTACACCTTC. Translated: CASSYQGSGYGYTF.

CDR3 residues: CSVAYRDTEAFF. CDR3 coding DNA: TGCAGCGTTGCTTACAGGGACACTGAAGCTTTCTTT. The chain combines TRBV29-1 with TRBJ1-1; tentative D call: TRBD1 (6 bases). This CDR3 is built from 12 residues. Germline assignment: CDR1 SQVTM and CDR2 ANQGSEA. V was cut by 4 bases and J by 3 bases, with 9 bases left in between.

This clonotype was seen a handful of times. V gene TRBV6-5 combines with J gene TRBJ1-2; no clear D. V gave up 0 bases and J gave up 8 bases, with 10 bases separating them. CDR3 size: 13 residues. Germline CDR1 and CDR2: MNHEY and SVGAGI. The CDR3 DNA reads TGTGCCAGCAGTTACTCGAGGGCGGTAGGCTACACCTTC. Its protein product is CASSYSRAVGYTF.

This chain connects TRBV10-3 to TRBJ1-5, with D unresolved. V shed 11 bases and J shed 0 bases, with 14 bases lying between them. This CDR3 has 14 amino acids. Per germline, CDR1 ENHRY and CDR2 SYGVKD. CDR3 coding DNA: TGTGCCGCAAACGGGGAGTATAGCAATCAGCCCCAGCATTTT. This sequence encodes CAANGEYSNQPQHF.

Only one count was recorded for this clonotype. The gene calls are TRBV6-5 and TRBJ1-3; D gene unclear. Germline CDR1 and CDR2: MNHEY and SVGAGI. The V end lost 4 bases, the J end lost 0 bases, and 22 bases lay between the germline ends. The CDR3 has 19 residues. The CDR3 loop is CASSSNSPHTYRSGNTIYF. The CDR3 DNA is TGTGCCAGCAGTTCCAACAGCCCTCATACGTATCGCTCTGGAAACACCATATATTTT.

As regards this clonotype: It is likely a read error, because the conserved phenylalanine at the end of the CDR3 is missing. CDR3 sequence reads: CSVDRRLGGYTL. CDR3 DNA: TGCAGCGTTGATCGTAGGCTGGGTGGCTACACCCTC. The chain couples TRBV29-1 to TRBJ1-2; D remains ambiguous. The germline V and J ends were trimmed by 3 bases and 7 bases, with 12 bases remaining between them. Germline CDR1 SQVTM, CDR2 ANQGSEA. The CDR3 contains 12 residues.

The rearrangement uses TRBV29-1 and TRBJ2-1; D is undetermined. The CDR3 has 13 amino acids. Germline V CDR1 and CDR2: SQVTM, ANQGSEA. Trimming stripped 3 bases from V and 1 base from J, with 7 bases between. The chain's CDR3 is CSVEFQSYNEQFF. The CDR3 DNA reads as TGCAGCGTTGAGTTTCAATCCTACAATGAGCAGTTCTTC.